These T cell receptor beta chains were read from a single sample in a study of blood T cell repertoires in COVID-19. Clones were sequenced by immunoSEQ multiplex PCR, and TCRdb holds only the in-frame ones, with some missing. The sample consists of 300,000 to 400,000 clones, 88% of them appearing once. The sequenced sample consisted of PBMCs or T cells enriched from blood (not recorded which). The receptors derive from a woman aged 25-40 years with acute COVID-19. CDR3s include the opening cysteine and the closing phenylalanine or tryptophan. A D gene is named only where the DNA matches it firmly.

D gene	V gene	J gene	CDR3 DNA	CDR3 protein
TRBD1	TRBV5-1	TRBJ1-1	TGCGCCAGCAGCTTGAGCAGGGGGCCGAACACTGAAGCTTTCTTT	CASSLSRGPNTEAFF
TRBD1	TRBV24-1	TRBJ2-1	TGTGCCACCAGTGAGCATGGGACAGTCAGAGATGAGCAGTTCTTC	CATSEHGTVRDEQFF
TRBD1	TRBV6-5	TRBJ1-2	TGTGCCAGCAGAAAAAGGACAGGGCTGGGCTATGGCTACACCTTC	CASRKRTGLGYGYTF
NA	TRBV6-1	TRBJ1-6	TGTGCCAGCAGTGACCCTAACTATAATTCACCCCTCCACTTT	CASSDPNYNSPLHF
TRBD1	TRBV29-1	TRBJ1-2	TGCAGCGTTGTTTTCGGGACAGCATTTTCCTACACCTTC	CSVVFGTAFSYTF
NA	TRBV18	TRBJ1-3	TGTGCCAGCTCACCACCGGCCGGTAGCAACACCATATATTTT	CASSPPAGSNTIYF
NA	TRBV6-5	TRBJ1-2	TGTGCCAGCAGTTACTCTGTAGCAGGGCACTATGGCTACACCTTC	CASSYSVAGHYGYTF
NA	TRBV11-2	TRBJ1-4	TGTGCCAGCAGCTTGGGCAGGACTGCAACTAATGAAAAACTGTTTTTT	CASSLGRTATNEKLFF
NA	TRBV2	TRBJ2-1	TGTGCCAGCAGTGAGTGGGGCTACCAGTTCTTC	CASSEWGYQFF
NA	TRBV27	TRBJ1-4	TGTGCCAGCAGCCAACTTGCAACTAATGAAAAACTGTTTTTT	CASSQLATNEKLFF
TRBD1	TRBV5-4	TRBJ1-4	TGTGCCAGCAGCTCCCAGACAGGGTCGGAACTGTTTTTT	CASSSQTGSELFF
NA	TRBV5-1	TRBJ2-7	TGCGCCAGCAGCGCCGTCACCGGAGGAGAGCAGTACTTC	CASSAVTGGEQYF
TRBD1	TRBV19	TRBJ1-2	TGTGCCAGTAGCAGACAGGGCTATGGCTACACCTTC	CASSRQGYGYTF
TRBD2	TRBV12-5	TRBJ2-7	TGTGCTAGTGGACTAATCCTATCACTAGCGGGGGCGCCCTACGAGCAGTACTTC	CASGLILSLAGAPYEQYF
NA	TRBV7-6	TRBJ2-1	TGTGCCAGCAGCTTATATCAGGGGCGCGTCGATGAGCAGTTCTTC	CASSLYQGRVDEQFF
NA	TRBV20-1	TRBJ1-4	TGCAGTGCTAGTCTGGGGGCGACTAATGAAAAACTGTTTTTT	CSASLGATNEKLFF
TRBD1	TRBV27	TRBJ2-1	TGTGCCAGCAGTTTTCCTCGGACAGGATTCCATGAGCAGTTCTTC	CASSFPRTGFHEQFF
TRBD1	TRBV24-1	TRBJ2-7	TGTGCCACCAGTGATACTGGGCAGGGGGCCTACGAGCAGTACTTC	CATSDTGQGAYEQYF
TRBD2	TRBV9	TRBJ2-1	TGTGCCAGCAGCACCCCCGAGACTAGCGCCAATGAGCAGTTCTTC	CASSTPETSANEQFF
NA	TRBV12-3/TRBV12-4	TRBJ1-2	TGTGCCAGCAGTGCAGATAACTATGGCTACACCTTC	CASSADNYGYTF
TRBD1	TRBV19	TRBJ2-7	TGTGCCAGTAGTCCCGAAGTGGACAGGTACGAGCAGTACTTC	CASSPEVDRYEQYF
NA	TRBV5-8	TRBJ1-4	TGTGCCAGCAGCTTGTTGAACCCGGGGGTGGGTGAAAAACTGTTTTTT	CASSLLNPGVGEKLFF
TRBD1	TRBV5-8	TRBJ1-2	TGTGCCAGCAGCAGGATCGGACAGGGCTTAAATGGCTACACCTTC	CASSRIGQGLNGYTF
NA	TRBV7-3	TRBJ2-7	TGTGCCAGCAGCTCGTACGAGGGGGTCTACGAGCAGTACTTC	CASSSYEGVYEQYF